A single sample is the source of the 20 T cell receptor beta chains below, sequenced in a study of blood T cells in healthy people across ages. A second roughly 7 to 11 cycle PCR used barcoded and J-beta primers. A single record per CDR3 protein comes from TCRdb applying MiXCR to the 5' RACE reads. The sample comprises 800,000 to 1,000,000 distinct CDR3 sequences, 48% of which are singletons, and around 15% rests with the top ten. The sequenced sample consisted of blood. The receptors originated from a man aged 25 to 45 in good health.

The chain joins TRBV3-1 to TRBJ1-4; possible D gene TRBD1, 6 bases. Germline V gene sequence: CDR1 LGHDT, CDR2 YNNKEL (reference sequence). V lost 4 bases and J lost 11, with 14 bases in between. The CDR3 loop spans 13 amino acids. In nucleotides, the CDR3 is TGTGCCAGCAGCCCCGATTCAGGGGAGAAACTGTTTTTT. Protein sequence: CASSPDSGEKLFF.

CDR3 in DNA: TGCAGCGCCGGACAGGGGGCCTGGGAGCAGTACTTC. Translation gives CSAGQGAWEQYF. The chain is built from TRBV29-1 and TRBJ2-7; 11 bases match TRBD1. V was clipped by 7 bases and J by 7 bases; unmatched bases: 6. The germline gives CDR1 SQVTM, CDR2 ANQGSEA. CDR3 length equals 12 residues.

The chain uses TRBV20-1 and TRBJ2-7; 7 nucleotides agree with TRBD1. V gave up 4 bases and J gave up 0 bases; unmatched junction bases: 9. The CDR3 has 15 residues. Germline CDR1 is DFQATT and CDR2 is SNEGSKA (reference sequence). The CDR3 DNA sequence: TGCAGTGCTAATTCTCCGGGACAGAGCTCCTACGAGCAGTACTTC. Translated, it gives CSANSPGQSSYEQYF.

J is TRBJ2-2 and V is TRBV29-1, with D possibly being TRBD1 or TRBD2 (6 bases each). Germline lookup yields CDR1 SQVTM and CDR2 ANQGSEA. The CDR3 extends over 12 amino acids. The ends were cut back, 7 bases at V and 4 bases at J, with 10 bases in the middle. CDR3 in DNA: TGCAGCGCCGAGGGGGGCACCGGGGAGCTGTTTTTT. Amino acids: CSAEGGTGELFF.

The chain combines TRBV4-3 with TRBJ2-1; 9 nucleotides align to TRBD2. Trimming at V came to 2 bases and at J to 6 bases, leaving 17 bases not matched to a gene. The CDR3 totals 19 residues. CDR1 is LGHNA, CDR2 YSLEER, per germline. CDR3 coding DNA: TGCGCCAGCAGCCAACACAGGGGAGGGGTCGGGACTAGCCTCAATGAGCAGTTCTTC. Its protein product is CASSQHRGGVGTSLNEQFF.

V and J are TRBV27 and TRBJ2-7; 7 bases align to TRBD1. The ends lost 1 base at V and 2 bases at J; junction bases unmatched: 2. The CDR3 sequence is 14 residues long. CDR1 is MNHEY and CDR2 is SMNVEV in the germline V gene (reference sequence). CDR3 region: CASSLYRGAYEQYF. In nucleotides, the CDR3 is TGTGCCAGCAGTTTATACAGGGGAGCCTACGAGCAGTACTTC.

This clonotype turned up a few times. The CDR3 is CAISESPTNEQFF. The CDR3 nucleotides are TGTGCCATCAGTGAATCTCCGACCAATGAGCAGTTCTTC. The gene calls are TRBV10-3 and TRBJ2-1; D unclear. Germline-derived CDR1 and CDR2 are ENHRY and SYGVKD. Trimming removed 3 bases at V and 6 bases at J, with 9 bases between. The CDR3 covers 13 residues.

V and J are TRBV2 and TRBJ2-1; 10 nucleotides match TRBD1. CDR1 is SNHLY, CDR2 FYNNEI, per germline. The CDR3 has 13 amino acids. J lost 5 bases, V lost 7 bases, and 2 bases had no gene match. CDR3 DNA sequence: TGTGCCAGCATAGGGACAGGGGACAATGAGCAGTTCTTC. Amino acids: CASIGTGDNEQFF. Full variable domain (outside the CDR3, taken from reference TRBV2 and TRBJ2-1): EPEVTQTPSHQVTQMGQEVILRCVPISNHLYFYWYRQILGQKVEFLVSFYNNEISEKSEIFDDQFSVERPDGSNFTLKIRSTKLEDSAMYFCASIGTGDNEQFFGPGTRLTVL.

The V and J genes are TRBV5-1 and TRBJ2-1; 7 bases are a match to TRBD2. The CDR3 totals 12 residues. CDR1 is SGHRS and CDR2 is YFSETQ in the germline V gene. Losses at the gene ends were 4 bases for V and 8 bases for J; bases not matched to a gene: 3. This CDR3 is CASSDTSDEQFF. CDR3 nucleotides: TGCGCCAGCAGCGACACTAGCGATGAGCAGTTCTTC.

The genes are TRBV5-1 and TRBJ1-1; D unclear. The CDR3 runs to 13 residues. The germline V and J ends were trimmed by 2 bases and 4 bases, with 9 bases remaining between them. The V gene's germline CDR1 is SGHRS and CDR2 YFSETQ. The CDR3 spells CASSFGDLTEAFF. CDR3 DNA: TGCGCCAGCAGCTTCGGGGATCTCACTGAAGCTTTCTTT.

The rearrangement uses TRBV6-6 and TRBJ2-5; TRBD1 is a possible D gene (7 bases). Germline loops: CDR1 MNHNY, CDR2 SVGAGI (reference sequence). V lost 5 bases, J lost 5 bases, and 12 bases lay in between. The CDR3 sequence is 13 residues long. The CDR3 protein is CASSDPGGETQYF. As DNA, the CDR3 is TGTGCCAGCAGTGACCCAGGGGGGGAGACCCAGTACTTC.

V gene TRBV20-1 combines with J gene TRBJ2-5; tentative D call: TRBD1 (5 bases). This CDR3 is built from 13 residues. Germline V gives CDR1 DFQATT, CDR2 SNEGSKA (reference sequence). V lost 8 bases to trimming and J lost 2 bases, with 15 bases between them. DNA for the CDR3: TGCAGTTCGAGACAGCCGCAGCAAGAGACCCAGTACTTC. This gives the protein CSSRQPQQETQYF.

J is TRBJ2-1 and V is TRBV29-1, with D unresolved. The V gene lost 2 bases and the J gene lost 8 bases, with 4 bases spanning the gap. In germline, CDR1 is SQVTM, CDR2 ANQGSEA. The CDR3 is 10 residues long. CDR3 in DNA: TGCAGCGTTGAACTGTATGAGCAGTTCTTC. Translation: CSVELYEQFF.

This clonotype was counted a few times. DNA for the CDR3: TGCAGTGCTAGAGCGGCAGGGGGAATAAACGAGCAGTACTTC. Its translation: CSARAAGGINEQYF. The chain employs TRBV20-1 and TRBJ2-5; 7 positions match TRBD1. The J call could be wrong; TRBJ2-7 is a better fit for the DNA end. Germline V gene data show CDR1 as DFQATT and CDR2 as SNEGSKA (reference sequence). This CDR3 contains 14 residues.

The chain recombines TRBV3-1 with TRBJ1-6; D perhaps matches TRBD1 (6 bases). The CDR3 totals 15 residues. Germline CDR1 reads LGHDT; CDR2 reads YNNKEL (reference sequence). The V and J ends lost 2 bases and 10 bases respectively, with 15 bases between them. CDR3 bases: TGTGCCAGCAGCCAAAGCCCGGACAGAGGGTCACCCCTCCACTTT. Translated, it gives CASSQSPDRGSPLHF.

V gene TRBV4-1 combines with J gene TRBJ2-3; D might be TRBD2 (6 bases). CDR3 length equals 18 residues. Germline lookup yields CDR1 MGHRA and CDR2 YSYEKL. V lost 0 bases and J 6 bases, leaving 22 bases between the germline ends. The CDR3 DNA reads TGCGCCAGCAGCCAAGAGGGTAGAAAACGGGGGTTCGGGGATACGCAGTATTTT. It translates to CASSQEGRKRGFGDTQYF.

This clonotype was detected only a few times. The gene calls are TRBV29-1 and TRBJ2-7, with D perhaps matching TRBD1 (6 bases). The CDR3 is made up of 13 amino acids. The V and J ends lost 3 bases and 6 bases respectively, with 15 bases between them. Per the germline V gene, CDR1 is SQVTM and CDR2 is ANQGSEA. The CDR3 DNA follows: TGCAGCGTTGATCAGGGGTTAGTTGGCGAGCAGTACTTC. It yields the protein CSVDQGLVGEQYF.

As regards this clonotype: One end of the junction fails to match germline, which may point to a read error. The CDR3 loop reads CTIMAQGNTEAFF. As DNA, the CDR3 is TGTACCATCATGGCCCAGGGCAACACTGAAGCTTTCTTT. The V gene is TRBV10-3, the J gene TRBJ1-1; weak D call: TRBD1 (5 bases). The CDR3 has 13 amino acids. The V gene's germline CDR1 is ENHRY and CDR2 SYGVKD.

The chain recombines TRBV4-1 with TRBJ1-5, with D unclear. The germline V gene has CDR1 MGHRA and CDR2 YSYEKL. The V gene lost 1 base and the J gene lost 6 bases, with 10 bases spanning the gap. This CDR3 region has 14 residues. This CDR3 reads CASSQVGVGQPQHF. CDR3 coding DNA: TGCGCCAGCAGCCAAGTCGGGGTAGGTCAGCCCCAGCATTTT.

This CDR3 is CAASSLVGAGDNEQFF. CDR3 coding DNA: TGCGCCGCCAGCAGCTTAGTGGGAGCGGGGGACAATGAGCAGTTCTTC. The chain is built from TRBV5-1 and TRBJ2-1; 8 bases fit TRBD2. Germline CDR1 SGHRS, CDR2 YFSETQ. The CDR3 runs 16 residues. Trimming took 10 bases from V and 5 from J; bases not matched to a gene: 17.